This entry lists 21 T cell receptor beta chains sequenced from one sample in a study of tumor-infiltrating lymphocytes in oesophageal squamous cell carcinoma. TCRdb processed the PCR reads anew with MiXCR; each CDR3 protein has one entry. Of about 6,700 distinct CDR3 sequences listed, approximately 14% are singletons. Sample: normal esophageal tissue next to the tumor. These receptors originate from a male donor with esophageal squamous cell carcinoma.

This clonotype was picked up many times. The V gene is TRBV27, the J gene TRBJ1-5, with 8 bases aligning to TRBD1. The CDR3 loop spans 15 amino acids. Trimming took 1 base from V and 6 from J; bases not matched to a gene: 5. Germline V gene data show CDR1 as MNHEY and CDR2 as SMNVEV (reference sequence). The CDR3 spells CASSLYGQGGQPQHF. The CDR3 DNA follows: TGTGCCAGCAGTTTATATGGACAGGGTGGTCAGCCCCAGCATTTT.

By sample share, this clonotype is large. This chain joins TRBV12-3 or TRBV12-4 and TRBJ1-2; possible D gene TRBD1, 6 bases. The ends were cut back, 6 bases at V and 3 bases at J, with 23 bases in the middle. This CDR3 is 17 amino acids long. In DNA, the CDR3 is TGTGCCAGCAGGAAGAGACAGGAGGAACGTCTTCACTATGGCTACACCTTC. This codes for CASRKRQEERLHYGYTF.

The sample holds many counts of this clonotype. The chain uses TRBV6-1 and TRBJ1-5; a possible D gene is TRBD1 (6 bases). Germline V gene sequence: CDR1 MNHNS, CDR2 SASEGT. This CDR3 has 13 residues. Trimming removed 7 bases from V and 4 bases from J, with 11 bases in between. CDR3 protein: CASKVGGNQPQHF. DNA for the CDR3: TGTGCCAGCAAGGTAGGGGGTAATCAGCCCCAGCATTTT.

This clonotype was seen at least ten times. The rearrangement uses TRBV6-1 and TRBJ2-3; D is perhaps TRBD1 (6 bases). The CDR3 is made up of 15 amino acids. V was cut by 2 bases and J by 1 base, with 10 bases left in between. CDR1 is MNHNS and CDR2 is SASEGT in the germline V gene. CDR3 nucleotides: TGTGCCAGCAGTGAAATGGCAGGGGGCACAGATACGCAGTATTTT. It translates to CASSEMAGGTDTQYF.

This clonotype was seen ten or more times. This sequence joins TRBV6-1 and TRBJ1-1; D perhaps matches TRBD1 (5 bases). CDR3 size: 14 residues. The V gene's germline CDR1 is MNHNS and CDR2 SASEGT. V lost 10 bases and J 0 bases, leaving 15 bases between the germline ends. The CDR3 nucleotides read TGTGCCACCGACCGGGGGACCATGAACACTGAAGCTTTCTTT. As protein: CATDRGTMNTEAFF.

At least ten counts were recorded for this clonotype. The chain links TRBV6-4 to TRBJ2-1; 9 bases align to TRBD1. Germline values: CDR1 MRHNA, CDR2 SNTAGT. This CDR3 region has 14 residues. After removal of 5 bases from V and 9 bases from J, the junction contained 8 bases not matched to a gene. DNA for the CDR3: TGTGCCAGCAGTAACGGACAGGGGATGGCTGAGCAGTTCTTC. Protein sequence: CASSNGQGMAEQFF.

This clonotype occurred many times. The chain employs TRBV11-2 and TRBJ1-2; D is perhaps TRBD1 (5 bases). Trimming shortened V by 0 bases and J by 8 bases, and 10 bases separated the two germline ends. Germline lookup yields CDR1 SGHAT and CDR2 FQNNGV. The CDR3 loop spans 13 amino acids. CDR3: CASSLEGDRGYTF. DNA of the CDR3: TGTGCCAGCAGCTTAGAGGGGGATAGGGGCTACACCTTC.

This clonotype was observed many times. The V and J genes are TRBV11-3 and TRBJ1-1; no clear D gene. This CDR3 contains 13 residues. V lost 2 bases, J lost 5 bases, and 9 bases lay in between. Germline V gene lookup returns CDR1 SGHNT and CDR2 YENEEA. The CDR3 nucleotides read TGTGCCAGCAGCTTAAGTGTCCAGACTGAAGCTTTCTTT. The encoded protein is CASSLSVQTEAFF. Filled out from reference TRBV11-3 and TRBJ1-1, the complete variable domain reads EAGVVQSPRYKIIEKKQPVAFWCNPISGHNTLYWYLQNLGQGPELLIRYENEEAVDDSQLPKDRFSAERLKGVDSTLKIQPAELGDSAVYLCASSLSVQTEAFFGQGTRLTVV.

This clonotype is deemed medium-sized. The J gene is TRBJ2-1, the V gene TRBV11-2, with D unresolved. The CDR3 is 13 residues long. Germline CDR1 is SGHAT and CDR2 is FQNNGV. The ends were cut back, 5 bases at V and 9 bases at J, with 14 bases in the middle. CDR3 sequence reads: CASSLMRYGEQFF. Written as DNA, the CDR3 is TGTGCCAGCAGCCTAATGCGATACGGTGAGCAGTTCTTC.

By sample share, this clonotype is medium-sized. J is TRBJ1-3 and V is TRBV7-9; D uncertain. The germline V and J ends were trimmed by 1 base and 0 bases, with 16 bases remaining between them. The germline CDR1 and CDR2 sequences are SEHNR and FQNEAQ (reference sequence). This CDR3 comprises 18 residues. The CDR3 DNA is TGTGCCAGCAGCTTAGTGGCCACCGCTAGCAGCTCTGGAAACACCATATATTTT. Its protein product is CASSLVATASSSGNTIYF.

This clonotype was detected many times. The chain employs TRBV28 and TRBJ2-7; weak D call: TRBD2 (5 bases). Germline lookup yields CDR1 MDHEN and CDR2 SYDVKM. V was clipped by 4 bases and J by 12 bases, with 16 bases between them. The CDR3 is 12 amino acids. The CDR3 sequence is CASSSGNSVAYF. CDR3 nucleotides: TGTGCCAGCAGTTCCGGGAACTCAGTGGCGTACTTC.

This clonotype was observed a handful of times. The junction does not match germline at one end; this may be a read error. The chain is built from TRBV4-1 and TRBJ2-5, with D perhaps given as TRBD1 or TRBD2 (5 bases each). The CDR3 has 14 residues. Germline lookup yields CDR1 MGHRA and CDR2 YSYEKL. As DNA, the CDR3 is TGCGCCAGCAGCCAAGGGGACGGTAATTCACCCCTCCACTTC. This codes for CASSQGDGNSPLHF.

This clonotype is categorized as medium-sized. The chain links TRBV12-3 or TRBV12-4 to TRBJ2-3, with D unclear. Trimming removed 3 bases at V and 2 bases at J, with 3 bases between. The CDR3 runs 12 residues. CDR3 amino acids: CASSFITDTQYF. CDR3 coding DNA: TGTGCCAGCAGTTTTATCACAGATACGCAGTATTTT.

Sample share makes this clonotype medium-sized. The V and J genes are TRBV6-1 and TRBJ2-5; perhaps TRBD2 as D (5 bases). The germline V and J ends were trimmed by 5 bases and 5 bases, with 21 bases remaining between them. CDR3 length: 16 residues. CDR1 and CDR2 from the germline V gene are MNHNS and SASEGT. This chain's CDR3 is CASSQTDFGVRETQYF. The CDR3 DNA reads as TGTGCCAGCAGTCAGACCGATTTCGGGGTCCGGGAGACCCAGTACTTC.

In its sample, this clonotype ranks as medium-sized. V is TRBV7-8 and J is TRBJ2-4; D not certain. Trimming pared 1 base from V and 0 bases from J, leaving 4 bases between. This CDR3 has 14 amino acids. Per the germline V gene, CDR1 is SGHVS and CDR2 is FQNEAQ. CDR3 DNA sequence: TGTGCCAGCAGCTTAGATTTAGCCAAAAACATTCAGTACTTC. It translates to CASSLDLAKNIQYF.

This clonotype showed up just a few times. V and J are TRBV25-1 and TRBJ1-3; no clear D gene. The V gene lost 5 bases and the J gene lost 1 base, with 12 bases spanning the gap. The CDR3 consists of 15 residues. Germline V CDR1 and CDR2: MGHDK, SYGVNS. CDR3 bases: TGTGCCAGCAGTCTTCCTAGCGGGTCTGGAAACACCATATATTTT. Translated, it gives CASSLPSGSGNTIYF.

This clonotype was counted many times. The chain recombines TRBV6-1 with TRBJ1-4, with 7 bases that match TRBD1. This CDR3 comprises 16 residues. V shed 4 bases and J 0 bases; nucleotides not matched to a gene: 5. Germline V gene lookup returns CDR1 MNHNS and CDR2 SASEGT. Here the CDR3 reads CASSGRQGSTNEKLFF. The CDR3 bases are TGTGCCAGCAGTGGGCGACAGGGATCAACTAATGAAAAACTGTTTTTT.

This clonotype came up a few times. The rearrangement links TRBV19 to TRBJ1-2; TRBD1 might be the D (5 bases). Germline loops: CDR1 LNHDA, CDR2 SQIVND (reference sequence). The CDR3 totals 13 residues. V lost 7 bases and J 5 bases, leaving 14 bases between the germline ends. CDR3 region: CASNPRDAYGYTF. Here the CDR3 DNA reads TGTGCCAGTAACCCCCGGGACGCATATGGCTACACCTTC. The whole variable domain, filled in from reference TRBV19 and TRBJ1-2, reads DGGITQSPKYLFRKEGQNVTLSCEQNLNHDAMYWYRQDPGQGLRLIYYSQIVNDFQKGDIAEGYSVSREKKESFPLTVTSAQKNPTAFYLCASNPRDAYGYTFGSGTRLTVV.

This clonotype was detected a few times. The rearrangement links TRBV11-2 to TRBJ1-6; possibly TRBD1 for D (6 bases). Germline CDR1 reads SGHAT; CDR2 reads FQNNGV. V lost 1 base and J 7 bases, leaving 8 bases between the germline ends. The CDR3 is 14 residues long. The CDR3: CASSLVGGNSPLHF. The CDR3 DNA reads as TGTGCCAGCAGCTTAGTAGGGGGGAATTCACCCCTCCACTTT.

The sample holds many counts of this clonotype. The chain links TRBV12-3 or TRBV12-4 to TRBJ2-1; D unresolved. The CDR3 runs 15 residues. Trimming took 3 bases from V and 6 from J, leaving 15 bases between them. Here the CDR3 DNA reads TGTGCCAGCAGTTTTGGTAGTAGAAGTCTCAATGAGCAGTTCTTC. Translating it yields CASSFGSRSLNEQFF.

At least ten counts were recorded for this clonotype. A much bigger clone sits one base away, suggesting this may be a read error. The chain is built from TRBV7-2 and TRBJ2-5; unclear D gene. V gave up 2 bases and J gave up 11 bases, with 18 bases separating them. The germline gives CDR1 SGHTA, CDR2 FQGNSA. The CDR3 extends over 14 amino acids. The CDR3 region is CASSLWALPNEQYF. The DNA for the CDR3 is TGTGCCAGCAGCTTATGGGCCCTCCCCAATGAGCAGTACTTC.